This TCR beta chain comes out of a study of shared clonotypes between healthy human individuals (TCRdb year 2020). In terms of the full investigation: A few men and two women, aged 18 to 49 years, made up the cohort. To estimate repertoire size and how much clonotype sharing occurs between individuals, the study deeply sequenced the blood TCR repertoires of several healthy adults. For each donor, CD4 naive and CD4 memory were each given three plates, CD8 naive was given two plates, and CD8 memory was given one plate. Per donor, leukapheresis produced somewhere between about 0.9 and 10 billion PBMCs. To increase sequencing depth and limit assay-specific biases, different laboratories used diverse techniques to prepare libraries and sequence TCR repertoires. Findings and caveats that apply to the study as a whole: Even with the large sequencing depth, rarefaction of the sorted-subset datasets indicated that sequencing was incomplete. Sharing across several donors was observed for roughly 5% of naive CD4, 3.5% of naive CD8, 2.3% of memory CD4, and about 0.4% of memory CD8 clonotypes. Higher generation probabilities were observed for clonotypes shared by all four sorted-subset donors than for non-shared clonotypes. Based on pairwise subsampling, the degree of clonotype sharing among donors was expected to be affected by sequencing depth. The small number of donors limited the genetic and exposure-history diversity represented. Sampling was limited to blood, and TCR repertoires in tissue likely differ from TCR repertoires in blood. Naive subsets generally had larger estimated clonotype richness than memory subsets did.

Using the deep immunoSEQ assay, TCR CDR3 regions were amplified from genomic DNA by multiplex PCR. Extracted genomic DNA from each cell subset was spread evenly across all wells of several immunoSEQ 96-well plates, with each plate serving as a replicate. For sorted subsets, about 200 ng genomic DNA, equal to 30,000 or so T cell genomes, was loaded into each replicate PCR. Purified libraries were measured with a Qubit 3.0 fluorometer, size-checked on a Bioanalyzer 2100, and measured again with the KAPA Library Quantification kit. A separate single-read 150-cycle Illumina NextSeq 550 flow cell was used to sequence each immunoSEQ 96-well plate. The original methods were these. The immunoSEQ output contained only junctional sequences without quality scores, so filtering could not match that applied to full-length reads. Sequences were annotated with PyIR, a Python wrapper for IgBLAST v1.9, using IMGT germline references to assign V/J genes and CDR3. Reads were removed for weak V/J assignments (E-value above 1e-6), missing CDR3, stop codons, out-of-frame junctions, or ambiguous translated residues. V3J clonotypes were defined as sequences sharing the same inferred V gene, J gene, and CDR3 amino acid sequence. Percentage overlap between repertoires was calculated by dividing the number of shared unique clonotypes by the size of the smaller repertoire. Repertoire richness was assessed with RTK rarefaction, the Chao1 estimator, and Recon v2.1 estimates of unobserved clonotypes. For all TCRbeta clonotypes obtained by the gDNA method from a handful of donors, generation probabilities were computed with OLGA. TCRdb provides this immuneACCESS table in a form limited to in-frame rearrangements. Some clones are lacking; in checked studies, under half of them reflect an unresolved V gene, and why the rest are absent is not known. That table is the source of V, J and clone size, and D and trimming were worked out from the DNA. The sample contains about 2,500,000 clones, 85% to 95% of them found a single time. The ten largest clonotypes hold roughly 0.15% of the sample.

The donors were healthy, HIV-negative adults who had no recently reported acute infections or vaccinations. Every donor was a Caucasian adult residing in Nashville, Tennessee, USA. CD4+ T cells were enriched by magnetic negative selection; naive cells were then positively selected on CD45RA, and the negative fraction formed the memory subset. Blood was obtained by leukapheresis, after which PBMCs were separated by Ficoll-Histopaque density gradient centrifugation and cryopreserved in liquid nitrogen vapor phase. Purity and quantity of every magnetically sorted T cell population were checked by analytical flow cytometry. Genomic DNA was isolated from each sorted fraction and quantified by UV absorbance on a Nanodrop 2000c. About this clone itself: The antigen it binds to is not known. Base qualities were left out, and no much larger clone turns up one base away.

The sequenced sample was naive CD4+ T cells sorted from blood. The label giving this sample's cell subset or site can be read as: CD45RA+ positively selected. The TCR sequence derives from a man aged 18 to 29 in good health.

The bases read TGCGCCAGCAGCTCGGAGCTGGAAGCTTTCTTT. It encodes CASSSELEAFF. The V gene is TRBV5-1 and the J gene is TRBJ1-1; no D gene call is confident. Counted from cysteine to phenylalanine, this CDR3 has 11 amino acids. Left in the record is the CDR3 DNA by itself, 33 bases read in frame from the first base. The trim is 3 bases for V and 8 bases for J, with a gap of 8 bases between the germline ends. CDR1 and CDR2 are read off the germline V gene as SGHRS and YFSETQ.